This T cell receptor beta chain is drawn from a study of blood T cell repertoires in COVID-19. Study details: From the United States, Italy and Spain came samples of acute and convalescent COVID-19. Nucleic acid was either cDNA or gDNA, and it came from T cells, B-cell-depleted T cells, or PBMCs.

With V trimmed by 2 bases and J by 1 base, 8 bases remained unmatched. CDR1 and CDR2 from the germline V gene are SGHTA and FQGNSA. CDR3 size: 17 residues. Source study methods: For nucleated cells, counts were estimated from reference gene primer amplification. Libraries were prepared by immunoSEQ multiplex PCR; TCRdb keeps only in-frame clonotypes and omits some of them. The V and J calls and the clone size are those of that table, but D and trimming were determined from the DNA. The sample lists 130,000 to 150,000 clones, under 90% occurring once. The TCR was taken from a man aged 65 to 79 who had recovered from COVID-19. The chain couples TRBV7-2 to TRBJ2-1; 7 nucleotides align to TRBD2. Sequenced sample: peripheral blood. This CDR3 reads CASSLTAGVSSYNEQFF. The DNA of the CDR3 is TGTGCCAGCAGCTTAACGGCGGGAGTTAGTTCCTACAATGAGCAGTTCTTC.